The next 18 T cell receptor beta chains were all read from a single sample in a study of blood T cell repertoires in COVID-19. The protocol was immunoSEQ multiplex PCR, while the TCRdb copy is restricted to in-frame clones and leaves out a portion. Of about 73,000 clones listed, over 65% are singletons. The sequenced material came from peripheral blood. These receptors originate from a woman between 55 and 75 years old with acute or convalescent COVID-19.

The V and J genes are TRBV24-1 and TRBJ1-2; D ambiguous. This CDR3 is 14 amino acids long. The V gene's germline CDR1 is KGHDR and CDR2 SFDVKD. The ends were cut back, 3 bases at V and 2 bases at J, with 9 bases in the middle. This CDR3 reads CATSDSSGNYGYTF. The CDR3 coding sequence is TGTGCCACCAGTGATAGCTCGGGGAACTATGGCTACACCTTC.

V usage is TRBV9 and J usage is TRBJ2-5; D might be TRBD2 (5 bases). V lost 0 bases and J 4 bases, leaving 16 bases between the germline ends. Germline CDR1 reads SGDLS; CDR2 reads YYNGEE. The CDR3 loop spans 16 amino acids. CDR3 nucleotides: TGTGCCAGCAGCGTAGGTCGAGCGGTCACGGGAGAGACCCAGTACTTC. Amino acids: CASSVGRAVTGETQYF. The full variable domain, in which reference TRBV9 and TRBJ2-5 provide the parts outside the CDR3, is DSGVTQTPKHLITATGQRVTLRCSPRSGDLSVYWYQQSLDQGLQFLIQYYNGEERAKGNILERFSAQQFPDLHSELNLSSLELGDSALYFCASSVGRAVTGETQYFGPGTRLLVL.

The chain employs TRBV16 and TRBJ1-1; D unclear. The germline V gene has CDR1 KGHSY and CDR2 FQNENV. The CDR3 length is 14 residues. The V end was cut by 1 base, the J end by 2 bases, with 8 bases between. The CDR3 loop is CASSQFTVNTEAFF. The CDR3 DNA reads TGTGCCAGCAGCCAATTTACGGTTAACACTGAAGCTTTCTTT. The whole variable domain, filled in from reference TRBV16 and TRBJ1-1, reads GEEVAQTPKHLVRGEGQKAKLYCAPIKGHSYVFWYQQVLKNEFKFLISFQNENVFDETGMPKERFSAKCLPNSPCSLEIQATKLEDSAVYFCASSQFTVNTEAFFGQGTRLTVV.

The chain links TRBV14 to TRBJ1-1; no clear D. This CDR3 region has 13 residues. Per germline, CDR1 SGHDN and CDR2 FVKESK. V lost 5 bases to trimming and J lost 1 base, with 8 bases between them. The CDR3 DNA sequence: TGTGCCAGCAGCTTTCAGTCGAACACTGAAGCTTTCTTT. It translates to CASSFQSNTEAFF.

The chain combines TRBV24-1 with TRBJ2-1; 7 positions match TRBD1. V gave up 2 bases and J gave up 5 bases; unmatched junction bases: 11. The germline V gene encodes CDR1 KGHDR and CDR2 SFDVKD. This CDR3 is 17 amino acids long. CDR3 bases: TGTGCCACCAGTGATTCGTCCGGACAGGTTCACAACAATGAGCAGTTCTTC. This gives the protein CATSDSSGQVHNNEQFF.

The chain links TRBV7-8 to TRBJ2-2; D not certain. Trimming left V 4 bases short and J 5 bases short, with 5 bases between. From germline, CDR1 is SGHVS and CDR2 FQNEAQ. This CDR3 has 12 amino acids. The CDR3 protein is CASSSRTGELFF. In DNA, the CDR3 is TGTGCCAGCAGCTCTAGGACCGGGGAGCTGTTTTTT.

This chain uses TRBV11-2 with TRBJ2-1; 13 bases fit TRBD2. CDR3 size: 17 residues. Germline CDR1 reads SGHAT; CDR2 reads FQNNGV. J gave up 3 bases and V 5 bases, and 7 bases lay outside the gene matches. This CDR3 is CASSQPGLAGLYNEQFF. CDR3 DNA sequence: TGTGCCAGCAGCCAACCGGGACTAGCGGGACTCTACAATGAGCAGTTCTTC.

In this sample, this clone turned up a few times. V is TRBV5-1 and J is TRBJ2-5; 10 bases map to TRBD2. Germline CDR1 is SGHRS and CDR2 is YFSETQ. The V and J ends lost 2 bases and 5 bases, in that order; junction bases with no gene match: 9. The CDR3 covers 16 residues. The CDR3 DNA reads as TGCGCCAGCAGCTTAGCGGGAGGGCCCAGGGGTGAGACCCAGTACTTC. Translating it yields CASSLAGGPRGETQYF.

V and J are TRBV6-4 and TRBJ1-4; perhaps TRBD1 as D (5 bases). Trimming took 4 bases from V and 8 from J, leaving 8 bases between them. Germline CDR1 and CDR2: MRHNA and SNTAGT. This CDR3 has 12 residues. Written as DNA, the CDR3 is TGTGCCAGCAGTGCGGGGGAAGAAAAACTGTTTTTT. Residues: CASSAGEEKLFF.

Here the CDR3 DNA reads TGTGCCAGCAGCCAAGGGGATACAGGGACCCAAGAGACCCAGTACTTC. Residues: CASSQGDTGTQETQYF. The rearrangement uses TRBV4-2 and TRBJ2-5; weak D call: TRBD1 (6 bases). The CDR3 covers 16 residues. Germline V lookup: CDR1 LGHNA, CDR2 YNFKEQ. Trimming removed 1 base from V and 1 base from J, with 13 bases in between.

This clone occurred a few times. The chain combines TRBV11-3 with TRBJ2-5, with TRBD2 as a possible D gene (6 bases). The germline V gene has CDR1 SGHNT and CDR2 YENEEA. CDR3 length equals 13 residues. The V end was cut by 5 bases, the J end by 1 base, with 8 bases between. The CDR3 DNA sequence: TGTGCCAGCAGCGGGGGGTTCCAAGAGACCCAGTACTTC. Translating gives CASSGGFQETQYF.

The rearrangement links TRBV4-2 to TRBJ2-3; tentative D call: TRBD2 (5 bases). V was cut by 0 bases and J by 9 bases, with 13 bases left in between. Per the germline V gene, CDR1 is LGHNA and CDR2 is YNFKEQ. CDR3 length: 14 amino acids. The DNA for the CDR3 is TGTGCCAGCAGCCAAGATCTAGCCCCCTCGACGCAGTATTTT. Protein product: CASSQDLAPSTQYF.

The rearrangement joins TRBV5-1 to TRBJ2-5; TRBD2 matches 9 bases. The V gene end was trimmed by 4 bases and the J gene end by 1 base; junction bases not matched to a gene: 5. The CDR3 consists of 15 residues. CDR1 and CDR2 (germline): SGHRS, YFSETQ. CDR3 sequence reads: CASSHTSGSQETQYF. The CDR3 bases are TGCGCCAGCAGCCACACTAGCGGGTCCCAAGAGACCCAGTACTTC. Variable domain in full (rest from reference TRBV5-1 and TRBJ2-5): KAGVTQTPRYLIKTRGQQVTLSCSPISGHRSVSWYQQTPGQGLQFLFEYFSETQRNKGNFPGRFSGRQFSNSRSEMNVSTLELGDSALYLCASSHTSGSQETQYFGPGTRLLVL.

This clone was seen once. The chain has TRBV7-6 and TRBJ1-1; tentative D call: TRBD1 (6 bases). Germline V CDR1 and CDR2: SGHVS, FNYEAQ. This CDR3 spans 13 amino acids. The V and J ends lost 1 base and 7 bases respectively, with 10 bases between them. The DNA of the CDR3 is TGTGCCAGCAGCTTAGTAGGGACAAGTGAAGCTTTCTTT. It translates to CASSLVGTSEAFF. Full variable domain (missing parts from reference TRBV7-6 and TRBJ1-1): GAGVSQSPRYKVTKRGQDVALRCDPISGHVSLYWYRQALGQGPEFLTYFNYEAQQDKSGLPNDRFSAERPEGSISTLTIQRTEQRDSAMYRCASSLVGTSEAFFGQGTRLTVV.

The table lists this clone with a few counts. The chain employs TRBV2 and TRBJ2-5, with TRBD2 matching 8 bases. The length of the CDR3 is 15 residues. Trimming took 2 bases from V and 2 from J; bases not matched to a gene: 4. The V gene's germline CDR1 is SNHLY and CDR2 FYNNEI. CDR3 in DNA: TGTGCCAGCAGTGAACTAGCGGGTGCACAAGAGACCCAGTACTTC. This sequence encodes CASSELAGAQETQYF.

This chain links TRBV27 with TRBJ2-1; 11 bases are a match to TRBD2. The J segment lost 10 bases and the V segment lost 4 bases, leaving 12 bases of the junction unmatched. CDR1 MNHEY and CDR2 SMNVEV come from the germline V gene (reference sequence). The CDR3 sequence is 16 residues long. This CDR3 is CASSSYRLAGLEEQFF. In DNA, the CDR3 is TGTGCCAGCAGTTCATATCGACTAGCGGGGTTGGAAGAGCAGTTCTTC.

V and J are TRBV9 and TRBJ1-2; D unclear. The CDR3 has 13 amino acids. From germline, CDR1 is SGDLS and CDR2 YYNGEE. V dropped 3 bases and J dropped 2 bases, with 8 bases sitting between them. CDR3 DNA: TGTGCCAGCAGCGATACTGTGAACTATGGCTACACCTTC. It translates to CASSDTVNYGYTF.

This clone has ten or more counts. The chain links TRBV5-1 to TRBJ1-5, with D uncertain. The CDR3 length is 14 residues. V was shortened by 0 bases and J by 4 bases, with 8 bases between the two germline ends. Per the germline V gene, CDR1 is SGHRS and CDR2 is YFSETQ. CDR3 nucleotides: TGCGCCAGCAGCTTGGGTGCGGAAAATCAGCCCCAGCATTTT. Protein sequence: CASSLGAENQPQHF. The full variable domain, its missing parts supplied by reference TRBV5-1 and TRBJ1-5, is KAGVTQTPRYLIKTRGQQVTLSCSPISGHRSVSWYQQTPGQGLQFLFEYFSETQRNKGNFPGRFSGRQFSNSRSEMNVSTLELGDSALYLCASSLGAENQPQHFGDGTRLSIL.